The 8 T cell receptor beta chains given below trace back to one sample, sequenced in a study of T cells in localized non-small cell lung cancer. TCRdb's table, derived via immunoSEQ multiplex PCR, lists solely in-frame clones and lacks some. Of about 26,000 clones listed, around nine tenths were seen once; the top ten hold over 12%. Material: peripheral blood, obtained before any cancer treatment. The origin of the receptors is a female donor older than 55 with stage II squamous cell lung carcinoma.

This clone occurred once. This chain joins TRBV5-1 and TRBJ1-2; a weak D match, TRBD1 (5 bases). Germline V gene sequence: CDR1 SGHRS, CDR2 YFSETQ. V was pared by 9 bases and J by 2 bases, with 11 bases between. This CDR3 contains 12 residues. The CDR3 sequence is CATSRDNYGYTF. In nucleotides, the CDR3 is TGCGCCACGAGCAGGGACAACTATGGCTACACCTTC.

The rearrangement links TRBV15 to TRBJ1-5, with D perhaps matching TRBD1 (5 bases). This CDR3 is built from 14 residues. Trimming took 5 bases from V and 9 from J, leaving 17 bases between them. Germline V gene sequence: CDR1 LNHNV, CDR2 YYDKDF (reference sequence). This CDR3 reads CATSENRGGLPQHF. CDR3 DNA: TGTGCCACCAGCGAGAACCGGGGGGGATTGCCCCAGCATTTT.

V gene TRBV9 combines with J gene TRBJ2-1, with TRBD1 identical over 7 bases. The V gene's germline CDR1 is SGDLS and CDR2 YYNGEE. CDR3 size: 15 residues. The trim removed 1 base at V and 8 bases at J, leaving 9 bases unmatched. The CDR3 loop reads CASSVRGGERDEQFF. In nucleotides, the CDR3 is TGTGCCAGCAGCGTAAGAGGGGGCGAAAGGGATGAGCAGTTCTTC.

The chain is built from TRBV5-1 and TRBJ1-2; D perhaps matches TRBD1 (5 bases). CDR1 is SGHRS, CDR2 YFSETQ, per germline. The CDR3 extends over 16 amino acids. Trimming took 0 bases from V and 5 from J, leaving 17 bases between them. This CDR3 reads CASSLASDSSLYGYTF. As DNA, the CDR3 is TGCGCCAGCAGCTTGGCCAGTGACAGTTCTCTGTATGGCTACACCTTC.

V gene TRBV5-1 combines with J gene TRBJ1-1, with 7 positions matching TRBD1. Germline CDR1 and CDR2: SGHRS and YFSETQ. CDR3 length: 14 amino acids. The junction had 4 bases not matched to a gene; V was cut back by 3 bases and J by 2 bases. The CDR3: CASSSGQPNTEAFF. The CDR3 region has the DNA TGCGCCAGCAGCTCGGGACAGCCTAACACTGAAGCTTTCTTT.

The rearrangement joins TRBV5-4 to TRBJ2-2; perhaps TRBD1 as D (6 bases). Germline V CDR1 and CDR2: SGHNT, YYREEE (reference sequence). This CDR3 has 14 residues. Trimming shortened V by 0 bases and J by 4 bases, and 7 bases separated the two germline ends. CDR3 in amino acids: CASSLAGVTGELFF. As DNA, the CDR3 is TGTGCCAGCAGCTTGGCAGGGGTCACCGGGGAGCTGTTTTTT.

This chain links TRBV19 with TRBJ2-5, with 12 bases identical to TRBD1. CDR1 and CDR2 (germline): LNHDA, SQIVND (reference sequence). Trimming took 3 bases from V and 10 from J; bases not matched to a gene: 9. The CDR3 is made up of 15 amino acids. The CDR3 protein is CASSISGTGGAIQYF. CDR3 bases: TGTGCCAGTAGTATCTCCGGGACAGGGGGCGCGATCCAGTACTTC.

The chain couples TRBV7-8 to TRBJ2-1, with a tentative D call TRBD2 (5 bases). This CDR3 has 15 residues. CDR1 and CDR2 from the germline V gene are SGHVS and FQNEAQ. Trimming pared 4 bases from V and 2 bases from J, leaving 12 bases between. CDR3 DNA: TGTGCCAGCAGCTGGATCCCGGGAACCTACAATGAGCAGTTCTTC. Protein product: CASSWIPGTYNEQFF.